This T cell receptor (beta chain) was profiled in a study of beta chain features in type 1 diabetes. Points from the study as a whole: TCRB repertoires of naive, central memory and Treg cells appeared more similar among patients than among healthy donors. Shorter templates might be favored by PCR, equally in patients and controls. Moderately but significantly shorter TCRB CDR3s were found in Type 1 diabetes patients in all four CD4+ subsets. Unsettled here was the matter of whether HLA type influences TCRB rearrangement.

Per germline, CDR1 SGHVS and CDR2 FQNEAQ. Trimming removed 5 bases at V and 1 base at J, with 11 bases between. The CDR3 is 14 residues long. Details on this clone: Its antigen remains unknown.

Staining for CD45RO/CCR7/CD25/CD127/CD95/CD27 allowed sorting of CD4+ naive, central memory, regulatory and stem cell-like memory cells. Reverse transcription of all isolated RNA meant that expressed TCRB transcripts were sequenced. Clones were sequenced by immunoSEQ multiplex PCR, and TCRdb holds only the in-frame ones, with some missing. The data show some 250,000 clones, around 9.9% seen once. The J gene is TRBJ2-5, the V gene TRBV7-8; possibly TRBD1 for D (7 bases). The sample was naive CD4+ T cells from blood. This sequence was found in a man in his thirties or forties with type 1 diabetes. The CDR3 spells CASSRGTVQETQYF. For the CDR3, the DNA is TGTGCCAGCAGCCGCGGGACAGTCCAAGAGACCCAGTACTTC.